A selection of T cell receptor beta chains follows, all from one sample in a study of CD8 T cells in ankylosing spondylitis. In TCRdb, the 5' RACE reads were re-called with MiXCR into one record per CDR3 protein. The table lists about 240,000 distinct CDR3 sequences, roughly 10% of them singletons. Sequenced: blood, either unsorted or a sorted T cell fraction (not recorded which). These TCRs come from a male donor with ankylosing spondylitis or in good health (not recorded which). Each CDR3 is given with its conserved first and last residue. Each record gives: J gene, clone size, V gene, D gene, CDR3 protein, CDR3 DNA. D genes are given only for firm matches. Only some rows state a clone size, as once, few, many or a class for expanded clones.

j_gene: TRBJ1-2
abundance: few
v_gene: TRBV6-1
d_gene: TRBD1
CDR3aa: CASRDGTANNYGYTF
CDR3nt: TGTGCCAGCAGGGACGGGACAGCCAATAACTATGGCTACACCTTC

j_gene: TRBJ1-1
abundance: few
v_gene: TRBV6-5
d_gene: -
CDR3aa: CASSYGSLNTEAFF
CDR3nt: TGTGCCAGCAGTTACGGCAGCCTGAACACTGAAGCTTTCTTT

j_gene: TRBJ2-1
abundance: few
v_gene: TRBV2
d_gene: TRBD2
CDR3aa: CASSDRTSGTYNEQFF
CDR3nt: TGTGCCAGCAGTGATCGGACTAGCGGGACCTACAATGAGCAGTTCTTC

j_gene: TRBJ2-1
abundance: -
v_gene: TRBV5-6
d_gene: TRBD1
CDR3aa: CASSTPGTEKNEQFF
CDR3nt: TGTGCCAGCAGCACCCCCGGGACAGAGAAAAATGAGCAGTTCTTC

j_gene: TRBJ2-1
abundance: -
v_gene: TRBV7-8
d_gene: TRBD2
CDR3aa: CASSSLGTRDNEQFF
CDR3nt: TGTGCCAGCAGCTCACTGGGGACTAGAGACAATGAGCAGTTCTTC

j_gene: TRBJ2-7
abundance: many
v_gene: TRBV9
d_gene: -
CDR3aa: CASSPTGDPYEQYF
CDR3nt: TGTGCCAGCAGCCCTACTGGGGACCCCTACGAGCAGTACTTC

j_gene: TRBJ2-7
abundance: -
v_gene: TRBV5-1
d_gene: -
CDR3aa: CASSLVDSSSYEQYF
CDR3nt: TGCGCCAGCAGCTTGGTGGACAGCAGCTCCTACGAGCAGTACTTC

j_gene: TRBJ2-5
abundance: -
v_gene: TRBV11-1
d_gene: TRBD1
CDR3aa: CASSPLTGQLQETQYF
CDR3nt: TGTGCCAGCAGCCCCCTTACGGGACAGCTCCAAGAGACCCAGTACTTC

j_gene: TRBJ2-1
abundance: many
v_gene: TRBV20-1
d_gene: -
CDR3aa: CSARPVDEQFF
CDR3nt: TGCAGTGCTAGACCGGTCGATGAGCAGTTCTTC

j_gene: TRBJ2-7
abundance: many
v_gene: TRBV5-1
d_gene: TRBD1
CDR3aa: CASSLGGQQLTQQYF
CDR3nt: TGCGCCAGCAGCTTGGGGGGACAGCAGCTTACGCAGCAGTACTTC

j_gene: TRBJ1-5
abundance: many
v_gene: TRBV20-1
d_gene: -
CDR3aa: CSVPERGSNQPQHF
CDR3nt: TGCAGTGTCCCGGAGAGGGGTAGCAATCAGCCCCAGCATTTT

j_gene: TRBJ2-3
abundance: many
v_gene: TRBV12-3/TRBV12-4
d_gene: -
CDR3aa: CASSLSAIGRTDTQYF
CDR3nt: TGTGCCAGCAGTTTAAGTGCGATAGGCCGCACAGATACGCAGTATTTT

j_gene: TRBJ2-3
abundance: many
v_gene: TRBV7-3
d_gene: -
CDR3aa: CASSLRLRGAADTQYF
CDR3nt: TGTGCCAGCAGCTTAAGGCTTAGGGGGGCGGCAGATACGCAGTATTTT

j_gene: TRBJ2-1
abundance: many
v_gene: TRBV15
d_gene: -
CDR3aa: CATSKAGTPIRNEQFF
CDR3nt: TGTGCCACCAGCAAAGCCGGGACCCCTATACGCAATGAGCAGTTCTTC

j_gene: TRBJ2-7
abundance: -
v_gene: TRBV19
d_gene: TRBD2
CDR3aa: CASSTSGAAYEQYF
CDR3nt: TGTGCCAGTTCTACTAGCGGCGCCGCCTACGAGCAGTACTTC

j_gene: TRBJ1-4
abundance: few
v_gene: TRBV28
d_gene: TRBD1
CDR3aa: CASSLFADRDEKLFF
CDR3nt: TGTGCCAGCAGTTTATTCGCGGACAGGGACGAAAAACTGTTTTTT

j_gene: TRBJ2-3
abundance: many
v_gene: TRBV20-1
d_gene: TRBD2
CDR3aa: CSARTLRETVTQYF
CDR3nt: TGCAGTGCCAGGACCTTGCGGGAGACGGTTACGCAGTATTTT

j_gene: TRBJ2-3
abundance: many
v_gene: TRBV5-1
d_gene: -
CDR3aa: CASRDTVADTQYF
CDR3nt: TGCGCCAGTAGGGACACGGTTGCAGATACGCAGTATTTT

j_gene: TRBJ1-2
abundance: few
v_gene: TRBV29-1
d_gene: -
CDR3aa: CSVDAGDYGYTF
CDR3nt: TGCAGCGTTGATGCTGGGGACTATGGCTACACCTTC

j_gene: TRBJ1-3
abundance: many
v_gene: TRBV12-3/TRBV12-4
d_gene: -
CDR3aa: CASSRGAVSSIYF
CDR3nt: TGTGCCAGCAGCCGAGGTGCTGTGTCATCCATATATTTT

j_gene: TRBJ2-2
abundance: many
v_gene: TRBV6-1
d_gene: TRBD2
CDR3aa: CASSEGTSGLRGELFF
CDR3nt: TGTGCCAGCAGTGAGGGGACTAGCGGTCTCAGGGGGGAGCTGTTTTTT

j_gene: TRBJ2-2
abundance: few
v_gene: TRBV4-2
d_gene: -
CDR3aa: CASSQAGTSNTGELFF
CDR3nt: TGTGCCAGCAGCCAAGCCGGGACTTCGAACACCGGGGAGCTGTTTTTT

j_gene: TRBJ2-7
abundance: -
v_gene: TRBV2
d_gene: -
CDR3aa: CASTDPISRNEQYF
CDR3nt: TGTGCCAGCACTGATCCGATCTCGCGCAACGAGCAGTACTTC

j_gene: TRBJ2-7
abundance: -
v_gene: TRBV27
d_gene: -
CDR3aa: CASSLSLQGEQYF
CDR3nt: TGTGCCAGCAGTTTATCCCTACAGGGCGAGCAGTACTTC

j_gene: TRBJ2-1
abundance: few
v_gene: TRBV3-1
d_gene: -
CDR3aa: CASSQTGTAGEQFF
CDR3nt: TGTGCCAGCAGCCAAACAGGGACAGCGGGTGAGCAGTTCTTC

j_gene: TRBJ2-5
abundance: -
v_gene: TRBV28
d_gene: TRBD1
CDR3aa: CASTEDRGFETQYF
CDR3nt: TGTGCCAGCACCGAGGACAGGGGGTTTGAGACCCAGTACTTC

j_gene: TRBJ1-4
abundance: many
v_gene: TRBV18
d_gene: TRBD1
CDR3aa: CASRTGQGREKLFF
CDR3nt: TGTGCCAGCCGGACTGGACAGGGAAGGGAAAAACTGTTTTTT

j_gene: TRBJ2-5
abundance: -
v_gene: TRBV5-5
d_gene: TRBD2
CDR3aa: CASSLRFGGGETQYF
CDR3nt: TGTGCCAGCAGCTTGAGGTTTGGCGGGGGAGAGACCCAGTACTTC

j_gene: TRBJ2-7
abundance: -
v_gene: TRBV4-1
d_gene: TRBD2
CDR3aa: CASSQDGAGAYEQYF
CDR3nt: TGCGCCAGCAGCCAAGATGGAGCGGGAGCCTACGAGCAGTACTTC

j_gene: TRBJ2-7
abundance: -
v_gene: TRBV20-1
d_gene: TRBD1
CDR3aa: CSATTGTGGSYEQYF
CDR3nt: TGCAGTGCTACAACCGGGACAGGGGGATCGTACGAGCAGTACTTC

j_gene: TRBJ2-1
abundance: -
v_gene: TRBV7-6
d_gene: -
CDR3aa: CASSLATGSSYNEQFF
CDR3nt: TGTGCCAGCAGCTTAGCGACAGGATCCTCCTACAATGAGCAGTTCTTC

j_gene: TRBJ2-7
abundance: few
v_gene: TRBV6-2/TRBV6-3
d_gene: -
CDR3aa: CASSYASRVSYEQYF
CDR3nt: TGTGCCAGCAGTTACGCCTCCAGGGTTTCCTACGAGCAGTACTTC

j_gene: TRBJ1-2
abundance: many
v_gene: TRBV5-1
d_gene: TRBD1
CDR3aa: CASSFGTGNYGYTF
CDR3nt: TGTGCCAGCAGCTTTGGGACAGGCAACTATGGCTACACCTTC

j_gene: TRBJ2-5
abundance: -
v_gene: TRBV7-3
d_gene: TRBD2
CDR3aa: CASSLGGGAAETQYF
CDR3nt: TGTGCCAGCAGCTTAGGCGGGGGGGCCGCCGAGACCCAGTACTTC

j_gene: TRBJ2-3
abundance: -
v_gene: TRBV4-2
d_gene: -
CDR3aa: CASSQAIPGQRITDTQYF
CDR3nt: TGTGCCAGCAGCCAGGCAATTCCGGGACAAAGGATCACAGATACGCAGTATTTT

j_gene: TRBJ2-1
abundance: -
v_gene: TRBV5-1
d_gene: TRBD2
CDR3aa: CASSLDSSGSWLFF
CDR3nt: TGCGCCAGCAGCTTGGATTCTAGCGGGAGTTGGTTGTTCTTC

j_gene: TRBJ1-1
abundance: many
v_gene: TRBV5-1
d_gene: -
CDR3aa: CASRPGSGLTDTEAFF
CDR3nt: TGCGCCAGCAGGCCGGGGAGCGGGCTTACGGACACTGAAGCTTTCTTT

j_gene: TRBJ2-5
abundance: few
v_gene: TRBV5-1
d_gene: -
CDR3aa: CASSLATRTETQYF
CDR3nt: TGCGCCAGCAGCTTGGCAACTAGGACTGAGACCCAGTACTTC

j_gene: TRBJ2-1
abundance: many
v_gene: TRBV29-1
d_gene: TRBD2
CDR3aa: CSVGQRGSSYNEQFF
CDR3nt: TGCAGCGTGGGCCAGCGGGGTAGCTCCTACAATGAGCAGTTCTTC

j_gene: TRBJ1-2
abundance: many
v_gene: TRBV5-1
d_gene: -
CDR3aa: CASSLPGADYGYTF
CDR3nt: TGCGCCAGCAGCTTGCCAGGGGCCGACTATGGCTACACCTTC

j_gene: TRBJ1-2
abundance: many
v_gene: TRBV25-1
d_gene: -
CDR3aa: CASSEFGRGYGYTF
CDR3nt: TGTGCCAGCAGTGAATTCGGCAGAGGGTATGGCTACACCTTC

j_gene: TRBJ2-2
abundance: few
v_gene: TRBV7-2
d_gene: -
CDR3aa: CASSLALGFAGELFF
CDR3nt: TGTGCCAGCAGCTTAGCGCTGGGATTCGCCGGGGAGCTGTTTTTT

j_gene: TRBJ2-5
abundance: few
v_gene: TRBV10-1
d_gene: -
CDR3aa: CASSESSDWETQYF
CDR3nt: TGCGCCAGCAGTGAGTCGAGTGACTGGGAGACCCAGTACTTC

j_gene: TRBJ2-1
abundance: many
v_gene: TRBV13
d_gene: -
CDR3aa: CASSPEARGNEQFF
CDR3nt: TGTGCCAGCAGCCCCGAAGCGCGTGGGAATGAGCAGTTCTTC

j_gene: TRBJ2-2
abundance: -
v_gene: TRBV6-1
d_gene: TRBD1
CDR3aa: CASSAIQGTGELFF
CDR3nt: TGTGCCAGCAGTGCCATACAGGGGACCGGGGAGTTGTTTTTT

j_gene: TRBJ2-2
abundance: few
v_gene: TRBV18
d_gene: -
CDR3aa: CASSPNVKTGELFF
CDR3nt: TGTGCCAGCTCACCCAACGTCAAGACCGGGGAGCTGTTTTTT